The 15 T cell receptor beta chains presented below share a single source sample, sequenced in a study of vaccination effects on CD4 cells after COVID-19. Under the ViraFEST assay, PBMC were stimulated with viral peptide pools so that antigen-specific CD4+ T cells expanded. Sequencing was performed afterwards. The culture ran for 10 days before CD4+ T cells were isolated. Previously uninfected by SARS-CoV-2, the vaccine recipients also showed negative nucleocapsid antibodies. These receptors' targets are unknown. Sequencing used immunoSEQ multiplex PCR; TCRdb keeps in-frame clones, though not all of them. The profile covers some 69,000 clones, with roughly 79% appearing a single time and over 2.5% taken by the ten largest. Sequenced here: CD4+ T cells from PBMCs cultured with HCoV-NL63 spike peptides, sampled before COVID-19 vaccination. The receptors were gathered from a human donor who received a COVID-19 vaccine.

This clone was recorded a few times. The CDR3 DNA reads TGTGCCAGCAGCTCGACTCCGGGACAGGGTCAGCCCCAGCATTTT. Its translation is CASSSTPGQGQPQHF. J is TRBJ1-5 and V is TRBV7-2, with TRBD1 identical over 9 bases. V shed 4 bases and J 6 bases; nucleotides not matched to a gene: 7. The CDR3 is made up of 15 amino acids. Germline V lookup: CDR1 SGHTA, CDR2 FQGNSA.

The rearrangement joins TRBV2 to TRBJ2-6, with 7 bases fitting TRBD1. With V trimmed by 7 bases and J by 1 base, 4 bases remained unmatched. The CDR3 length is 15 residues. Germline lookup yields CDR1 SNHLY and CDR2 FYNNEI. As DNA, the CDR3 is TGTGCCAGCAAGACAGGGCCATCTGGGGCCAACGTCCTGACTTTC. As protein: CASKTGPSGANVLTF.

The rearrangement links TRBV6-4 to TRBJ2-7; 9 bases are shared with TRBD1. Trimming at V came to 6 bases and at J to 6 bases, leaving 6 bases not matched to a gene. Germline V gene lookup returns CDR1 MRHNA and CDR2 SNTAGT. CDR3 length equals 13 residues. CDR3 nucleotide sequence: TGTGCCAGCAGCAGGGGACAGGGTCGCGAGCAGTACGTC. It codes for CASSRGQGREQYV.

CDR3 in DNA: TGTGCCAGCAGTTTTAGTGGATCGACCACTGAAGCTTTCTTT. Protein sequence: CASSFSGSTTEAFF. J is TRBJ1-1 and V is TRBV27; no reliable D call. The V gene's germline CDR1 is MNHEY and CDR2 SMNVEV (reference sequence). V lost 3 bases and J lost 4, with 12 bases in between. CDR3 length equals 14 residues.

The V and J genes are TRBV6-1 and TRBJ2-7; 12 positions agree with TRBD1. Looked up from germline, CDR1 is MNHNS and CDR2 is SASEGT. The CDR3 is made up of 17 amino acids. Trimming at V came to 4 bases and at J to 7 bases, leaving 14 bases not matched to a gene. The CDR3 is CASSVRSTGQGAGEQYV. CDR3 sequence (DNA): TGTGCCAGCAGTGTACGTTCCACGGGACAGGGGGCCGGAGAGCAGTACGTC.

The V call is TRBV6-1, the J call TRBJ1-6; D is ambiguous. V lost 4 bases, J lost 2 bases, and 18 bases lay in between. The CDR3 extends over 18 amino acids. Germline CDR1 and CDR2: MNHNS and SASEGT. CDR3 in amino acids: CASSARTLELTYNSPLHF. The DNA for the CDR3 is TGTGCCAGCAGTGCGAGGACGCTTGAGTTGACCTATAATTCACCCCTCCACTTT.

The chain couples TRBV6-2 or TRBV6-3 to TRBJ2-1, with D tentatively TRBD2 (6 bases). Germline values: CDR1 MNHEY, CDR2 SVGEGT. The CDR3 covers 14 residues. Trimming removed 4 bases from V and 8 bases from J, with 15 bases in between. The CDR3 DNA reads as TGTGCCAGCAGTTGGCAGACCTGGAGGGATGAGCAGTTCTTC. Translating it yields CASSWQTWRDEQFF.

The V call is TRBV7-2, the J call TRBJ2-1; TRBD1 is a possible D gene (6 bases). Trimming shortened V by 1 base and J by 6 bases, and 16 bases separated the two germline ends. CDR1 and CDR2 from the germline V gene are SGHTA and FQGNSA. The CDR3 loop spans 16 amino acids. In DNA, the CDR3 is TGTGCCAGCAGCTTAGATTTCACAGGGCACGGCAATGAGCAGTTCTTC. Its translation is CASSLDFTGHGNEQFF.

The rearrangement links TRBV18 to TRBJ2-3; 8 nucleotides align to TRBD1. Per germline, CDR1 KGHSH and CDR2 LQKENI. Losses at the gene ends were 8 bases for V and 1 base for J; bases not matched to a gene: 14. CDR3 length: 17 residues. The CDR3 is CASQQQKGQARTDTQYF. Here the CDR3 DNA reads TGTGCCAGCCAACAACAGAAGGGACAGGCCCGCACAGATACGCAGTATTTT.

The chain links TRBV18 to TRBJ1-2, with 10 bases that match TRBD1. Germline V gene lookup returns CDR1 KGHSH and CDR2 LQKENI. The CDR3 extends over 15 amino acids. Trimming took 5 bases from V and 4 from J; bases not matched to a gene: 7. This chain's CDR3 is CASSEDRGPGYGYTF. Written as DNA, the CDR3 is TGTGCCAGCTCAGAAGACAGGGGGCCAGGCTATGGCTACACCTTC.

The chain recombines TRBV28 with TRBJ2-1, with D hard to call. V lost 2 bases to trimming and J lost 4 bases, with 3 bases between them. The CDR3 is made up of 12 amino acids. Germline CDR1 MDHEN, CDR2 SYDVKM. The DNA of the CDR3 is TGTGCCAGCAGTTTAAGTTACAATGAGCAGTTCTTC. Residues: CASSLSYNEQFF. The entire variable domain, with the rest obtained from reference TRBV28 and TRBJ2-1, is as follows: DVKVTQSSRYLVKRTGEKVFLECVQDMDHENMFWYRQDPGLGLRLIYFSYDVKMKEKGDIPEGYSVSREKKERFSLILESASTNQTSMYLCASSLSYNEQFFGPGTRLTVL.

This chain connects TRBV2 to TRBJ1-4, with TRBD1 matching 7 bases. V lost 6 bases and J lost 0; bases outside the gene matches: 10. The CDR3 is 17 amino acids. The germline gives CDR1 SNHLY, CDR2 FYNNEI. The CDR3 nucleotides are TGTGCCAGCAGCCTACAGGGGTTCCTTGCAACTAATGAAAAACTGTTTTTT. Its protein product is CASSLQGFLATNEKLFF.

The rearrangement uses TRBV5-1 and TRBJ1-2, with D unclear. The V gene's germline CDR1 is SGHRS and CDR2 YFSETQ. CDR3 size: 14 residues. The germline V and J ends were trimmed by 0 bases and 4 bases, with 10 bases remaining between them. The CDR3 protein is CASSLEPSSYGYTF. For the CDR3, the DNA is TGCGCCAGCAGCTTGGAACCAAGTTCCTATGGCTACACCTTC.

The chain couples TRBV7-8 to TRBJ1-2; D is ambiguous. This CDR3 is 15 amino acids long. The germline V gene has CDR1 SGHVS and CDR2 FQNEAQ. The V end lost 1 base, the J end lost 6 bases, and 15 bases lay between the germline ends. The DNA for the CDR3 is TGTGCCAGCAGCTTAGTCCGACCAGGTCAGGATGGCTACACCTTC. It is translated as CASSLVRPGQDGYTF.

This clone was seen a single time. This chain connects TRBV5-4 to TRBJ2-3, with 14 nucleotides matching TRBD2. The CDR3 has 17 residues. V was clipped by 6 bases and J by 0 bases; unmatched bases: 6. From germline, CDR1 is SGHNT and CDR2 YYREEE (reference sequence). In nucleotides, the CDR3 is TGTGCCAGCACCACTAGACTAGCGGGGGGGAGCACAGATACGCAGTATTTT. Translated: CASTTRLAGGSTDTQYF.